This is a list of T cell receptor beta chains from one sample in a study of T cells in Graves' hyperthyroidism and ophthalmopathy. TCRdb reprocessed the multiplex PCR reads via MiXCR and lists one record per CDR3 protein. The repertoire consists of some 510,000 distinct CDR3 sequences, with under 60% occurring once and the leading ten covering nearly 8.5%. Sample: peripheral blood or thyroid tissue (not recorded which). These receptor sequences come from a woman younger than 35 with Graves' hyperthyroidism. CDR3s leave out the opening cysteine and the closing phenylalanine or tryptophan. Each record gives: V gene, D gene, J gene, CDR3 protein. D genes are given only for firm matches.

TRBV7-2,TRBD1,TRBJ1-2,ASRIGTDKYGYT
TRBV7-3,TRBD1,TRBJ1-1,AWNVRDRGNTEAF
TRBV20-1,NA,TRBJ2-7,SARGPTGTGGYEQY
TRBV7-9,TRBD1,TRBJ1-5,ASSSDSHRGPQH
TRBV5-1,TRBD2,TRBJ2-6,ASKHGGLDASGANVLT
TRBV7-7,TRBD2,TRBJ2-5,ARDPRAAGESQY
TRBV10-3,NA,TRBJ1-4,AISTTVDVNEKLF
TRBV10-3,TRBD1,TRBJ2-7,ASSSEGGNHEQY
TRBV20-1,TRBD1,TRBJ1-5,SASLGGIGNQPQH
TRBV7-2,TRBD2,TRBJ2-5,ASRATPGLAKETQY
TRBV29-1,TRBD2,TRBJ2-5,SVGTSGGETQY
TRBV11-2,NA,TRBJ2-2,ASSPTTSRLF
TRBV7-9,NA,TRBJ2-7,ASSRSPADDEQY
TRBV20-1,NA,TRBJ1-2,SARDLITGNYGYT
TRBV9,NA,TRBJ2-7,ASSAKGGYEQY
TRBV25-1,TRBD1,TRBJ1-5,ASLGGQDNQPQH
TRBV20-1,NA,TRBJ2-5,SARDQGRETQY
TRBV6-5,NA,TRBJ1-3,AISESLGYSGNTIY
TRBV29-1,NA,TRBJ2-6,SPIDLSGANVLT
TRBV10-3,NA,TRBJ1-5,ASSPALSNQPQH
TRBV12-3/TRBV12-4,NA,TRBJ2-2,ASSLLVATGELF
TRBV7-8,NA,TRBJ2-7,ASSSAGRGRYEQY
TRBV7-3,NA,TRBJ1-1,ASSSKKANLNTEAF
TRBV12-5,NA,TRBJ1-5,ASGLDSNQPQH
TRBV20-1,NA,TRBJ1-5,SVWATHSYQPQH
TRBV2,NA,TRBJ2-2,ASSRAVRNTGELF
TRBV2,TRBD1,TRBJ1-6,ASSVRGQGLSPLH
TRBV20-1,TRBD1,TRBJ1-4,SARDQTGVNEKLF
TRBV10-3,TRBD2,TRBJ2-7,ASGTSGRSYEQY
TRBV6-2/TRBV6-3,NA,TRBJ2-5,ASSILAETQY
TRBV20-1,TRBD1,TRBJ1-5,SATIGQGGQPQH
TRBV2,TRBD1,TRBJ1-4,ASSGRTGGEKLF
TRBV29-1,NA,TRBJ2-7,SAGTGAREQY
TRBV7-6,NA,TRBJ2-5,ASSSPNRARGEETQY
TRBV6-5,NA,TRBJ1-5,ASSDPSGNQPQH
TRBV29-1,NA,TRBJ1-2,SLDGKGYT
TRBV29-1,NA,TRBJ1-3,SFGSGNTIY
TRBV2,TRBD1,TRBJ2-6,ASRLTGTGANVLT
TRBV9,NA,TRBJ1-3,ASSDLDSQPADTIY